This is a list of T cell receptor beta chains from one sample in a study of PD-L1 blockade in urothelial cancer. Here immunoSEQ multiplex PCR was the method, and the copy in TCRdb shows in-frame clones only, minus some. The table records 90,000 or so clones, 85% to 90% of them present only once. This sample comprised PBMCs, obtained around atezolizumab (anti-PD-L1) treatment. Receptors were obtained from a man between 60 and 70 years old with urothelial cancer. Both conserved end residues are part of each CDR3.

V gene: TRBV14; CDR3 protein: CASSQSPPRAQYF
V gene: TRBV7-3; CDR3 protein: CASSQRRWLIVYNEQFF
V gene: TRBV7-2; CDR3 protein: CASIQTSGGYNEQFF
V gene: TRBV29-1; CDR3 protein: CSVEGPGLAPGELFF
V gene: TRBV7-2; CDR3 protein: CASSSSNEQFF
V gene: TRBV4-2; CDR3 protein: CASSPRSGGANTGELFF
V gene: TRBV11-2; CDR3 protein: CASSLVSEQYF
V gene: TRBV5-1; CDR3 protein: CASSLAGLNEKLFF
V gene: TRBV5-1; CDR3 protein: CASSLGVGSASYNEQFF
V gene: TRBV2; CDR3 protein: CASTKDRGHNSPLHF
V gene: TRBV7-9; CDR3 protein: CASSLGPAGKNTEAFF
V gene: TRBV6-5; CDR3 protein: CASSLGQYTEAFF
V gene: TRBV7-6; CDR3 protein: CASSLDINSPLHF
V gene: TRBV14; CDR3 protein: CASSQGRVEKLFF
V gene: TRBV7-2; CDR3 protein: CASSQSGTTKGYTF
V gene: TRBV7-2; CDR3 protein: CASSLWRTRNSPRTEAFF
V gene: TRBV6-4; CDR3 protein: CASSSSGLLNSPLHF
V gene: TRBV19; CDR3 protein: CASSSHGAPNQPQHF
V gene: TRBV9; CDR3 protein: CASSVGLGRSGANVLTF
V gene: TRBV4-3; CDR3 protein: CASSQDNTGRVADTQYF
V gene: TRBV6-5; CDR3 protein: CASSPQGARSYTF
V gene: TRBV7-2; CDR3 protein: CASSLVGQGGLEQYF
V gene: TRBV7-9; CDR3 protein: CASSSEGRSTQYF
V gene: TRBV6-1; CDR3 protein: CASSEENRARDEQYF
V gene: TRBV7-2; CDR3 protein: CASSPFRQGAKTQYF
V gene: TRBV29-1; CDR3 protein: CSAGTSATNEKLFF
V gene: TRBV7-3; CDR3 protein: CASSPTSSPLGQFF
V gene: TRBV5-4; CDR3 protein: CASSGGQFTGELFF
V gene: TRBV15; CDR3 protein: CATSRGGEIYEQYF
V gene: TRBV2; CDR3 protein: CASSDREVNEKLFF
V gene: TRBV15; CDR3 protein: CATSRVTSTDTQYF
V gene: TRBV7-2; CDR3 protein: CASSLVTGGSDTQYF
V gene: TRBV5-1; CDR3 protein: CASSPNPTGVGETQYF
V gene: TRBV5-1; CDR3 protein: CASSLALLGYEQYF
V gene: TRBV27; CDR3 protein: CASRPRDRGYNEQFF